The rows below give T cell receptor beta chains drawn from one sample of a study of blood T cell repertoires in COVID-19. Assay: immunoSEQ multiplex PCR; the TCRdb copy retains only in-frame clones and omits some. The top ten clones hold approximately 2.6% of a sample with under 200,000 clones, roughly 84% of them seen once. What was sequenced was peripheral blood. The receptors originated from a human donor with acute or convalescent COVID-19. The donor label of this sample is uncertain. CDR3s include the opening cysteine and the closing phenylalanine or tryptophan. Fields, in order: V gene, D gene, J gene, clone size, CDR3 DNA, CDR3 protein. D genes are given only for firm matches. Clone size appears in some rows only: once, few, many, or a class for an expanded clone.

v_call: TRBV14; d_call: TRBD2; j_call: TRBJ2-3; clone_size: .; cdr3_nt: TGTGCCAGCAGCCAGGGACTAGCGGGGTCAGATACGCAGTATTTT; cdr3_aa: CASSQGLAGSDTQYF
v_call: TRBV7-2; d_call: .; j_call: TRBJ1-2; clone_size: .; cdr3_nt: TGTGCCAGCCAGGGGTTTTCGGGCTATGGCTACACCTTC; cdr3_aa: CASQGFSGYGYTF
v_call: TRBV5-1; d_call: TRBD2; j_call: TRBJ2-5; clone_size: .; cdr3_nt: TGCGCCAGCAGCTTATCCGGGGGGAGGGAGACCCAGTACTTC; cdr3_aa: CASSLSGGRETQYF
v_call: TRBV6-5; d_call: TRBD1; j_call: TRBJ2-1; clone_size: .; cdr3_nt: TGTGCCAGCAGGGCCCCGGGACAGCGTCACAATGAGCAGTTCTTC; cdr3_aa: CASRAPGQRHNEQFF
v_call: TRBV3-1/TRBV3-2; d_call: TRBD1; j_call: TRBJ2-7; clone_size: .; cdr3_nt: TGTGCCAGCAGCGATGCTTGGACAGGGCTTACCTACGAGCAGTACTTC; cdr3_aa: CASSDAWTGLTYEQYF
v_call: TRBV19; d_call: .; j_call: TRBJ1-5; clone_size: .; cdr3_nt: TGTGCCAGTCACGGGGGGTACGGGCAGCCCCAGCATTTT; cdr3_aa: CASHGGYGQPQHF
v_call: TRBV7-3; d_call: TRBD2; j_call: TRBJ2-3; clone_size: .; cdr3_nt: TGTGCCAGCAGCGCCTGGACTAGCGGGGGCTTGCCAGATACGCAGTATTTT; cdr3_aa: CASSAWTSGGLPDTQYF
v_call: TRBV28; d_call: TRBD2; j_call: TRBJ2-1; clone_size: .; cdr3_nt: TGTGCCAGCAGTAAACGGGGGGGCTTTGATGAGCAGTTCTTC; cdr3_aa: CASSKRGGFDEQFF
v_call: TRBV28; d_call: TRBD2; j_call: TRBJ2-1; clone_size: .; cdr3_nt: TGTGCCAGCAGACCGGGACTAGCGGGAGACGGTGAGCAGTTCTTC; cdr3_aa: CASRPGLAGDGEQFF
v_call: TRBV18; d_call: TRBD1; j_call: TRBJ1-3; clone_size: .; cdr3_nt: TGTGCCAGCTCAACAGGGGAGAACACCATATATTTT; cdr3_aa: CASSTGENTIYF
v_call: TRBV10-3; d_call: .; j_call: TRBJ1-4; clone_size: .; cdr3_nt: TGTGCCATCAGCGACCGAGGAGAAAAACTGTTTTTT; cdr3_aa: CAISDRGEKLFF
v_call: TRBV5-1; d_call: TRBD1; j_call: TRBJ1-1; clone_size: .; cdr3_nt: TGCGCCAGCAGCCTTCTGGGACAGGGGCGGACTGAAGCTTTCTTT; cdr3_aa: CASSLLGQGRTEAFF
v_call: TRBV3-1/TRBV3-2; d_call: .; j_call: TRBJ2-2; clone_size: .; cdr3_nt: TGTGCCAGCAGCCAGGGGGGGCTATGGACCACCGGGGAGCTGTTTTTT; cdr3_aa: CASSQGGLWTTGELFF
v_call: TRBV19; d_call: .; j_call: TRBJ2-6; clone_size: .; cdr3_nt: TGTGCCAGTGACGGAAGGGGGGGGCCCGACTCTGGGGCCAACGTCCTGACTTTC; cdr3_aa: CASDGRGGPDSGANVLTF
v_call: TRBV2; d_call: TRBD1; j_call: TRBJ1-4; clone_size: .; cdr3_nt: TGTGCCAGCATGCGGGGACAGGGCAGCGAAAAACTGTTTTTT; cdr3_aa: CASMRGQGSEKLFF
v_call: TRBV6-5; d_call: TRBD1; j_call: TRBJ1-1; clone_size: few; cdr3_nt: TGTGCCAGCAGTCCCGGACAGGTTGGCACTGAAGCTTTCTTT; cdr3_aa: CASSPGQVGTEAFF
v_call: TRBV7-2; d_call: TRBD2; j_call: TRBJ2-1; clone_size: .; cdr3_nt: TGTGCCAGCAGCCGGGGACTAGCGGGGGTAAATGAGCAGTTCTTC; cdr3_aa: CASSRGLAGVNEQFF
v_call: TRBV4-1; d_call: .; j_call: TRBJ1-4; clone_size: few; cdr3_nt: TGCGCCAGCAGCCCCGTCCGGGGGAGGAGGGGCACTAATGAAAAACTGTTTTTT; cdr3_aa: CASSPVRGRRGTNEKLFF
v_call: TRBV7-2; d_call: .; j_call: TRBJ2-7; clone_size: .; cdr3_nt: TGTGCCAGCAGCTTAGATGGCACAGGGAGCTACGAGCAGTACTTC; cdr3_aa: CASSLDGTGSYEQYF
v_call: TRBV3-1/TRBV3-2; d_call: .; j_call: TRBJ1-3; clone_size: .; cdr3_nt: TGTGCCAGCAGCCAACGTGGGCAGGAGGTTGGAAACACCATATATTTT; cdr3_aa: CASSQRGQEVGNTIYF
v_call: TRBV2; d_call: TRBD1; j_call: TRBJ2-7; clone_size: .; cdr3_nt: TGTGCCAGCGTTCGGACAGGGGTCGACGAGCAGTACTTC; cdr3_aa: CASVRTGVDEQYF
v_call: TRBV5-1; d_call: TRBD1; j_call: TRBJ2-3; clone_size: .; cdr3_nt: TGCGCCAGCAGCTCCTACAGGGGTTTCGGGGCAGATACGCAGTATTTT; cdr3_aa: CASSSYRGFGADTQYF
v_call: TRBV11-2; d_call: TRBD1; j_call: TRBJ2-7; clone_size: .; cdr3_nt: TGTGCCAGCAGCTTGGGTCAGGGACAGGGGAGGTACGAGCAGTACTTC; cdr3_aa: CASSLGQGQGRYEQYF
v_call: TRBV9; d_call: .; j_call: TRBJ1-6; clone_size: .; cdr3_nt: TGTGCCAGCAGCGTAGGGGGAGGTTCACCCCTCCACTTT; cdr3_aa: CASSVGGGSPLHF
v_call: TRBV19; d_call: .; j_call: TRBJ1-2; clone_size: .; cdr3_nt: TGTGCCAGTCTTGGGGAGGTTAGCTATGGCTACACCTTC; cdr3_aa: CASLGEVSYGYTF
v_call: TRBV11-2; d_call: .; j_call: TRBJ2-2; clone_size: .; cdr3_nt: TGTGCCAGCAGCTCGCTCCTAGGCGTCGGGTCCGGGGAGCTGTTTTTT; cdr3_aa: CASSSLLGVGSGELFF
v_call: TRBV6-5; d_call: .; j_call: TRBJ2-7; clone_size: .; cdr3_nt: TGTGCCAGCAGGCCCGCGGGCAGTTATACCTACGAGCAGTACTTC; cdr3_aa: CASRPAGSYTYEQYF
v_call: TRBV5-5; d_call: TRBD1; j_call: TRBJ2-1; clone_size: .; cdr3_nt: TGTGCCAGCAGCCCAGGGGGCAATGAGCAGTTCTTC; cdr3_aa: CASSPGGNEQFF
v_call: TRBV10-1; d_call: .; j_call: TRBJ1-1; clone_size: .; cdr3_nt: TGCGCCAGCAGTGGAGGGGGAGGGCGCGGAGCTTTCTTT; cdr3_aa: CASSGGGGRGAFF
v_call: TRBV2; d_call: .; j_call: TRBJ2-5; clone_size: .; cdr3_nt: TGTGCCAGCAGTGCGGAGGTATATGGGATGGAGACCCAGTACTTC; cdr3_aa: CASSAEVYGMETQYF
v_call: TRBV2; d_call: TRBD1; j_call: TRBJ1-4; clone_size: .; cdr3_nt: TGTGCCAGCAGCCTCAATCGACAGGGACGGGGTGAAAAACTGTTTTTT; cdr3_aa: CASSLNRQGRGEKLFF
v_call: TRBV19; d_call: TRBD2; j_call: TRBJ2-3; clone_size: .; cdr3_nt: TGTGCCAGTAGTGAGGGGACTAGCGGGAGCCCCGGCACAGATACGCAGTATTTT; cdr3_aa: CASSEGTSGSPGTDTQYF
v_call: TRBV7-8; d_call: .; j_call: TRBJ2-3; clone_size: .; cdr3_nt: TGTGCCAGCAGCTTAGCGCAGGGGAGGGGCACAGATACGCAGTATTTT; cdr3_aa: CASSLAQGRGTDTQYF
v_call: TRBV7-9; d_call: TRBD1; j_call: TRBJ1-1; clone_size: once; cdr3_nt: TGTGCCAGCAGCTTAGCCCCCCCGGACAGGCTCCGGGGCACTGAAGCTTTCTTT; cdr3_aa: CASSLAPPDRLRGTEAFF
v_call: TRBV7-3; d_call: .; j_call: TRBJ2-5; clone_size: .; cdr3_nt: TGTGCCAGCAGCTCGTCGGGAGAGGGGACCCAGTACTTC; cdr3_aa: CASSSSGEGTQYF
v_call: TRBV9; d_call: TRBD1; j_call: TRBJ2-7; clone_size: .; cdr3_nt: TGTGCCAGCAGCGTAGAACAGGGGAGCGAGCAGTACTTC; cdr3_aa: CASSVEQGSEQYF
v_call: TRBV27; d_call: .; j_call: TRBJ1-2; clone_size: .; cdr3_nt: TGTGCCAGCAGTTTGAAGAGAACTAACTATGGCTACACCTTC; cdr3_aa: CASSLKRTNYGYTF
v_call: TRBV28; d_call: .; j_call: TRBJ1-2; clone_size: .; cdr3_nt: TGTGCCAGCTCTAGCCGTATCTGGGGCTACACCTTC; cdr3_aa: CASSSRIWGYTF
v_call: TRBV3-1/TRBV3-2; d_call: TRBD2; j_call: TRBJ2-1; clone_size: .; cdr3_nt: TGTGCCAGCAGCCAAGGACGAGCGGGAGTAAAGAACAATGAGCAGTTCTTC; cdr3_aa: CASSQGRAGVKNNEQFF
v_call: TRBV9; d_call: .; j_call: TRBJ1-1; clone_size: .; cdr3_nt: TGTGCCAGCAGTGTTGGAGAACTGAACACTGAAGCTTTCTTT; cdr3_aa: CASSVGELNTEAFF
v_call: TRBV2; d_call: TRBD2; j_call: TRBJ2-3; clone_size: .; cdr3_nt: TGTGCCAGCAGCCCGGTTAAGGGGAGGGCAGATACGCAGTATTTT; cdr3_aa: CASSPVKGRADTQYF
v_call: TRBV19; d_call: TRBD2; j_call: TRBJ2-1; clone_size: few; cdr3_nt: TGTGCCAGTAGTTACCAGCGGGGGTACAATGAGCAGTTCTTC; cdr3_aa: CASSYQRGYNEQFF
v_call: TRBV5-6; d_call: TRBD2; j_call: TRBJ2-7; clone_size: once; cdr3_nt: TGTGCCAGCAGCTTGGGGACTAGCGGTTTCTACGAGCAGTACTTC; cdr3_aa: CASSLGTSGFYEQYF
v_call: TRBV7-5; d_call: .; j_call: TRBJ2-7; clone_size: .; cdr3_nt: TGTGTCAGAAGCAAGGGGCGCGGGGTCCCTAACGAGCAGTACTTC; cdr3_aa: CVRSKGRGVPNEQYF
v_call: TRBV16; d_call: .; j_call: TRBJ2-1; clone_size: .; cdr3_nt: TGTGCCAGCAGCCAGTACAGCTACAATGAGCAGTTCTTC; cdr3_aa: CASSQYSYNEQFF
v_call: TRBV6-1; d_call: TRBD1; j_call: TRBJ1-1; clone_size: .; cdr3_nt: TGTGCCAGCAGTGAGGACAGGGACACTGAAGCTTTCTTT; cdr3_aa: CASSEDRDTEAFF